This T cell receptor (beta chain) was recovered during a study of human T cells and chemical hapten exposure. For the study at large: Patients got weekly scalp diphenylcyclopropenone doses over the roughly 22-week study.

The time point here: patch test 3, about 24 weeks after DPC sensitization. As to treatment: therapeutic diphenylcyclopropenone sensitization with weekly scalp DPC. Each CDR3 protein gets one entry after TCRdb re-called the RACE reads with MiXCR. Found here are just over 95,000 distinct CDR3 sequences, 25% to 35% of them singletons; the top ten hold around 10%. CDR3 length equals 14 residues. Germline loops: CDR1 MNHNS, CDR2 SASEGT. V was shortened by 3 bases and J by 6 bases, with 12 bases between the two germline ends. The receptor comes from a man aged 35 to 55 with alopecia areata. Some clones in this sample may be carry-over from other donors' samples. The sample was whole blood, taken in connection with sensitization to the hapten diphenylcyclopropenone (DPC). The chain joins TRBV6-1 to TRBJ1-5; TRBD1 is a possible D gene (6 bases). The CDR3 DNA is TGTGCCAGCAGTGAGGGGGGCCCCCTTCAGCCCCAGCATTTT. This sequence encodes CASSEGGPLQPQHF.